These T cell receptor beta chains were read from a single sample in a study of blood T cell repertoires in COVID-19. Generated by immunoSEQ multiplex PCR, the TCRdb table keeps only in-frame clones and is missing some. The sample lists some 240,000 clones, 82% occurring once. Sequencing input: peripheral blood. The receptors were sampled from a woman in her 70s with COVID-19, enrolled during active disease. The CDR3 runs from the conserved cysteine through the conserved F or W. Not every row has a clone size; where given, it reads once, few, many or a size class.

V,J,length,size,CDR3
TRBV28,TRBJ1-5,12,NA,CASGSLNQPQHF
TRBV4-1,TRBJ1-4,15,NA,CASGTSGTANEKLFF
TRBV29-1,TRBJ2-3,14,once,CSVRPQGSTDTQYF
TRBV28,TRBJ1-5,15,NA,CASTPGGARNQPQHF
TRBV6-1,TRBJ2-7,15,NA,CASSETSGSIYEQYF
TRBV10-3,TRBJ2-1,11,NA,CAISSNNEQFF
TRBV27,TRBJ1-6,16,NA,CASRSDSLYYNSPLHF
TRBV4-3,TRBJ1-3,15,NA,CASSSGGAGGNTIYF
TRBV5-1,TRBJ2-3,15,NA,CASSLEGRGPDTQYF
TRBV18,TRBJ2-3,17,few,CASSPLGLAGSTDTQYF
TRBV19,TRBJ2-5,17,NA,CASSIVASGSFQETQYF
TRBV28,TRBJ1-1,13,NA,CASTGGWDTEAFF
TRBV18,TRBJ2-3,16,NA,CASSEGPGQGSDTQYF
TRBV30,TRBJ2-3,15,once,CAWTFSGSSTDTQYF
TRBV6-5,TRBJ2-6,15,NA,CASRFSSSGANVLTF
TRBV28,TRBJ1-6,19,NA,CASSLDRVLGSSYNSPLHF
TRBV24-1,TRBJ1-2,13,NA,CATSDRVSDGYTF
TRBV6-5,TRBJ1-2,13,NA,CASSVDRTYGYTF
TRBV30,TRBJ1-4,16,few,CAWSKGTGVTGEKLFF
TRBV19,TRBJ2-3,15,NA,CASSIQAVNTDTQYF
TRBV19,TRBJ1-2,14,NA,CASGTQGAGWGYTF
TRBV27,TRBJ1-1,14,NA,CASHRGQTNTEAFF
TRBV18,TRBJ2-2,16,NA,CASSPLLAGNTGELFF
TRBV29-1,TRBJ1-1,13,NA,CSGGRGVDTEAFF
TRBV18,TRBJ2-7,14,NA,CASSSNMPSYEQYF
TRBV7-2,TRBJ2-2,16,NA,CASSSPRGANTGELFF
TRBV7-2,TRBJ1-5,15,NA,CASSFKTDSNQPQHF
TRBV3-1/TRBV3-2,TRBJ2-7,13,NA,CASQHRGSYEQYF
TRBV5-4,TRBJ2-1,11,NA,CASSFERERFF
TRBV11-2,TRBJ2-5,17,NA,CASSLRGGQGASETQYF
TRBV18,TRBJ2-7,13,few,CASSRAGQDEQYF
TRBV28,TRBJ2-5,14,NA,CASRPEGGPETQYF
TRBV7-2,TRBJ2-7,14,NA,CASSTTDREDEQYF
TRBV11-2,TRBJ2-1,16,few,CASSLAAASVYNEQFF
TRBV19,TRBJ1-2,15,once,CASSILSSRAGGYTF
TRBV5-4,TRBJ1-4,17,NA,CASSLGSAGRGNEKLFF
TRBV18,TRBJ2-1,15,NA,CASSPPSGYYNEQFF
TRBV19,TRBJ1-2,13,NA,CASSGQGIYGYTF
TRBV11-2,TRBJ2-3,17,NA,CASSLGVGTGLTDTQYF
TRBV7-9,TRBJ1-1,12,NA,CASSLSGQEAFF
TRBV5-4,TRBJ2-7,16,NA,CASSSGQYRTGNEQYF
TRBV5-4,TRBJ2-3,13,NA,CASSRDYTDTQYF
TRBV28,TRBJ2-7,16,few,CASSPSPGQGSYEQYF
TRBV2,TRBJ1-5,14,NA,CASSSDRGNQPQHF
TRBV29-1,TRBJ1-1,11,NA,CSVRQGTEAFF
TRBV6-5,TRBJ2-7,14,NA,CASRLGQGTYEQYF
TRBV30,TRBJ2-5,15,once,CALDRQGGNQETQYF
TRBV11-2,TRBJ2-5,14,NA,CASGTGPSQETQYF
TRBV19,TRBJ1-4,15,NA,CASREGGTGNEKLFF
TRBV15,TRBJ1-1,14,NA,CATSREWQNTEAFF
TRBV28,TRBJ2-7,15,NA,CASSLPSELLYEQYF
TRBV3-1/TRBV3-2,TRBJ2-1,16,NA,CASSLPVGQGKNEQFF
TRBV19,TRBJ2-6,15,few,CASRRQAFGANVLTF
TRBV28,TRBJ1-2,14,NA,CASSFYAGNYGYTF
TRBV6-6,TRBJ2-3,17,NA,CASSPPPAGGSTDTQYF
TRBV7-9,TRBJ1-1,14,NA,CASSLGLRDTEAFF
TRBV28,TRBJ2-7,16,few,CASRTRRNSLFDEQYF